These T cell receptor beta chains were read from a single sample in a study of blood T cell repertoires in COVID-19. Sequencing used immunoSEQ multiplex PCR; TCRdb keeps in-frame clones, though not all of them. The sample includes 25,000 to 30,000 clones, 90% to 95% of them seen just once. The sample taken for sequencing was peripheral blood. The receptor set was obtained from a human donor with active COVID-19. The donor label of this sample is uncertain. Each CDR3 is given with its conserved first and last residue. A D gene is named only where the DNA matches it firmly. Clone size appears in some rows only: once, few, many, or a class for an expanded clone.

cdr3_nt | cdr3_aa | j_call | d_call | v_call | clone_size
TGTGCCAGCAGTCCCATCAGTTTTACGCGGAAAAAAGAGACCCAGTACTTC | CASSPISFTRKKETQYF | TRBJ2-5 | - | TRBV28 | -
TGTGCCAGTAGTATCGGGGAGTTCTACGAGCAGTACTTC | CASSIGEFYEQYF | TRBJ2-7 | - | TRBV19 | -
TGTGCCAGCGGGGTCGTAGCAGGGGGCTACACCTTC | CASGVVAGGYTF | TRBJ1-2 | - | TRBV2 | once
TGTGCCAGCTCACCTATTACAGGGAAGGACGAGCAGTACTTC | CASSPITGKDEQYF | TRBJ2-7 | - | TRBV18 | -
TGTGCCAGCAGCCTCGTACATTCTGGGGCCAACGTCCTGACTTTC | CASSLVHSGANVLTF | TRBJ2-6 | - | TRBV5-5 | -
TGCAGTGCTAGTCGTTTCGGGTTTGCTAGCCCCTCCGATACGCAGTATTTT | CSASRFGFASPSDTQYF | TRBJ2-3 | - | TRBV20-1 | -
TGTGCTAGCAGCATATCGACAGGTCGCCAAGAGACCCAGTACTTC | CASSISTGRQETQYF | TRBJ2-5 | - | TRBV7-7 | -
TGTGCCAGCAGTTACTCACCGGGAGGGGGCGACGAGCAGTACTTC | CASSYSPGGGDEQYF | TRBJ2-7 | - | TRBV6-6 | -
TGTGCCAGCACCCCTTCGGGAGGGGGAGTTTCAGATACGCAGTATTTT | CASTPSGGGVSDTQYF | TRBJ2-3 | TRBD2 | TRBV5-4 | once
TGTGCCAGCTCACCAATGGGGGCAGAAGCTTTCTTT | CASSPMGAEAFF | TRBJ1-1 | - | TRBV18 | -
TGTGCCAGCAGTTGGCCGACAGGGGGAGTCGGATACGAGCAGTACTTC | CASSWPTGGVGYEQYF | TRBJ2-7 | TRBD1 | TRBV28 | -
TGTGCCAGCACCCTTTTGGGGGGAAGCCAGCCCCAGCATTTT | CASTLLGGSQPQHF | TRBJ1-5 | - | TRBV7-2 | -
TGTGCCAGCAGTTTCAACAACAGGGGACCATTCCTCCACTTT | CASSFNNRGPFLHF | TRBJ1-6 | TRBD1 | TRBV27 | -
TGTGCCAGCAGCGCGCGGGGGACCCAGTACTTC | CASSARGTQYF | TRBJ2-5 | - | TRBV16 | once
TGTGCCATCAGTGAATTGGGTACTAGCGGGAGGGCCGGCGGGACCCAGTACTTC | CAISELGTSGRAGGTQYF | TRBJ2-5 | TRBD2 | TRBV10-3 | -
TGTGCCAGCAGTTTACAGGGTGCAGATACGCAGTATTTT | CASSLQGADTQYF | TRBJ2-3 | - | TRBV12-3/TRBV12-4 | -
TGTGCCAGCAGCCGTCAGGGGGCTCTTAAGGAAAAACTGTTTTTT | CASSRQGALKEKLFF | TRBJ1-4 | TRBD1 | TRBV5-8 | -
TGTGCCAGCAGCCAAGGGACAGGGGGTCTGTTCTTC | CASSQGTGGLFF | TRBJ2-1 | TRBD1 | TRBV3-1/TRBV3-2 | -
TGCGCCAGCAAAGGGGCCTACGAGCAGTACTTC | CASKGAYEQYF | TRBJ2-7 | - | TRBV5-1 | few
TGTGCCACCAGTGATGCTAGCGGGGCGACAGATACGCAGTATTTT | CATSDASGATDTQYF | TRBJ2-3 | TRBD2 | TRBV24-1 | -
TGCGCCAGCAGCCCCCAGGCGGGATACAATGAGCAGTTCTTC | CASSPQAGYNEQFF | TRBJ2-1 | - | TRBV5-1 | -
TGTGCCAGCAGCCCAACGGGGGGCGCAGATACGCAGTATTTT | CASSPTGGADTQYF | TRBJ2-3 | - | TRBV7-9 | -
TGTGCCAGCAGCCCCGCTGGGACAGCCAACACCGGGGAGCTGTTTTTT | CASSPAGTANTGELFF | TRBJ2-2 | TRBD1 | TRBV5-6 | -
TGTGCCAGCAGCCCCGACACCAAACGGCTTTATAATTCACCCCTCCACTTT | CASSPDTKRLYNSPLHF | TRBJ1-6 | - | TRBV28 | few
TGTGCCAGCAGCTGGCCTCTAGCCCTAGGGGGAACAGATACGCAGTATTTT | CASSWPLALGGTDTQYF | TRBJ2-3 | - | TRBV5-5 | -
TGTGCCAGCAGTTTCAGGGTGGACAATCAGCCCCAGCATTTT | CASSFRVDNQPQHF | TRBJ1-5 | - | TRBV27 | -
TGTGCCAGCAGCTTAGGCATTCGTAGGGCAGGGGGCGCAGATACGCAGTATTTT | CASSLGIRRAGGADTQYF | TRBJ2-3 | TRBD1 | TRBV7-9 | once
TGTGCCAGCAGTCCTTTTGGGAGGGGCTCCTACGAGCAGTACTTC | CASSPFGRGSYEQYF | TRBJ2-7 | TRBD2 | TRBV27 | -
TGTGCCAGCAGTGAAGCCGGGACAGGGGGCACCGGGGAGCTGTTTTTT | CASSEAGTGGTGELFF | TRBJ2-2 | TRBD1 | TRBV6-1 | -
TGTGCCAGTAGTATCGGACAGGGGGCTGACGGGGAGCTGTTTTTT | CASSIGQGADGELFF | TRBJ2-2 | TRBD1 | TRBV19 | -
TGTGCCAGCAGCGAACCACTAGCGGGGGGGCCTCCTAATGAGCAGTTCTTC | CASSEPLAGGPPNEQFF | TRBJ2-1 | TRBD2 | TRBV9 | -